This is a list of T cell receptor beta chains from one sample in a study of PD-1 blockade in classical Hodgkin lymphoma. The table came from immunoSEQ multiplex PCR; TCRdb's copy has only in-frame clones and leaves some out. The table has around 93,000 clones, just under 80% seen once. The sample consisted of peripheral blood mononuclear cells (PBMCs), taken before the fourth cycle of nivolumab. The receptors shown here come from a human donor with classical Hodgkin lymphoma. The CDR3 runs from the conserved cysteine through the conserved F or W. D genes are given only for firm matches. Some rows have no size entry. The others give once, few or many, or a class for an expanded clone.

TGTGCCAGTAGTATACACAGGATGAACACTGAAACTTTCTTT	CASSIHRMNTETFF	TRBJ1-1	once	NA	14	TRBV19
TGTGCCAGTACGAAAGCCCTCGGGACAGCCGGTAATGAAAAACTGTTTTTT	CASTKALGTAGNEKLFF	TRBJ1-4	NA	TRBD1	17	TRBV19
TGTGCCAGCAGCTTGGGACGGAGGAGCTCCTACGAGCAGTACTTC	CASSLGRRSSYEQYF	TRBJ2-7	NA	NA	15	TRBV7-4
TGCGCCAGCAGCCCTCAACTAGCGTCTTCCTACGAGCAGTACTTC	CASSPQLASSYEQYF	TRBJ2-7	once	TRBD2	15	TRBV4-3
TGTGCCATCGCCGGGGGGCTAGCGGGCACCTACGAGCAGTACTTC	CAIAGGLAGTYEQYF	TRBJ2-7	NA	TRBD2	15	TRBV10-3
TGTGCCAGCAGAGGACAGAGCACAGATACGCAGTATTTT	CASRGQSTDTQYF	TRBJ2-3	NA	NA	13	TRBV7-9
TGTGCCAGCAGCTTGGGTACCCCTTCACCCCTCCACTTT	CASSLGTPSPLHF	TRBJ1-6	NA	NA	13	TRBV5-6
TGTGCCAGTAGTAGGCCAGGGAATCAGCCCCAGCATTTT	CASSRPGNQPQHF	TRBJ1-5	NA	NA	13	TRBV19
TGTGCTAACCAGGACGTCACTCTTCACTACGAGCAGTACTTC	CANQDVTLHYEQYF	TRBJ2-7	few	NA	14	TRBV12-5
TGTGCCAGCAGTTTTTCGAGGGGAGGCTGGGGAGAGACCCAGTACTTC	CASSFSRGGWGETQYF	TRBJ2-5	NA	NA	16	TRBV27
TGTGCCAGCAGCTTAAATCGGGTGGGGGACGGGGAAAAACTGTTTTTT	CASSLNRVGDGEKLFF	TRBJ1-4	NA	NA	16	TRBV7-2
TGTGCCAGCAGCTTAGAGAGGGGGGACGGCCGCTATGGCTACACCTTC	CASSLERGDGRYGYTF	TRBJ1-2	NA	NA	16	TRBV7-9
TGTGCCAGCAGCCCGGGGGGAAACAAGTTCTCCTACGAGCAGTACTTC	CASSPGGNKFSYEQYF	TRBJ2-7	few	TRBD2	16	TRBV5-4
TGTGCCAGCAGCCTACTAGCGAGAGGGGCGCAGTATTTT	CASSLLARGAQYF	TRBJ2-3	NA	TRBD2	13	TRBV7-8
TGTGCCAGCAGCTTAGTTGTGACCACGACCGACAATGAGCAGTTCTTC	CASSLVVTTTDNEQFF	TRBJ2-1	NA	NA	16	TRBV7-9
TGTGCCAGCAGAAGTAGGAACAATGAGCAGTTCTTC	CASRSRNNEQFF	TRBJ2-1	NA	NA	12	TRBV6-5
TGTGCCAGCAGCTTATCAGGGGTAAACACTGAAGCTTTCTTT	CASSLSGVNTEAFF	TRBJ1-1	NA	NA	14	TRBV7-2
TGTGCCTGGAGTGCCGGACTAGCGGGGCACACAGATACGCAGTATTTT	CAWSAGLAGHTDTQYF	TRBJ2-3	NA	TRBD2	16	TRBV30
TGTGCCAGCAGAGCCCCCTCTGGAAACACCATATATTTT	CASRAPSGNTIYF	TRBJ1-3	NA	NA	13	TRBV6-6
TGTGCCTGGACCCTGGGGCAAGAGACCCAGTACTTC	CAWTLGQETQYF	TRBJ2-5	NA	NA	12	TRBV30
TGTGCCATCAGTAACAGGGGTGCCGGGGAGCTGTTTTTT	CAISNRGAGELFF	TRBJ2-2	NA	TRBD1	13	TRBV10-3
TGTGCCAGCAGTTTATTGACGAACACTGAAGCTTTCTTT	CASSLLTNTEAFF	TRBJ1-1	few	NA	13	TRBV28
TGTGCCAGCAGGCGACAGGAAAGCTCCTACGAGCAGTACTTC	CASRRQESSYEQYF	TRBJ2-7	NA	NA	14	TRBV6-1
TGTGCCAGCAGCATGTTCGGGGGCCCCCGGCCTGGAAACACCATATATTTT	CASSMFGGPRPGNTIYF	TRBJ1-3	NA	NA	17	TRBV7-6
TGTGCCAGCAGTTTGTCACAGGGCTATCAGCCCCAGCATTTT	CASSLSQGYQPQHF	TRBJ1-5	many	NA	14	TRBV28
TGTGCCAGTAGTCGTACAGGGGACGGCAATCAGCCCCAGCATTTT	CASSRTGDGNQPQHF	TRBJ1-5	NA	TRBD1	15	TRBV19
TGTGCCAGCAGCTTAATTCCTAGTTTGGATACGCAGTATTTT	CASSLIPSLDTQYF	TRBJ2-3	few	NA	14	TRBV7-2
TGTGCCAGCAGTTCAGTCACTGGGTCTCAACAGGGGCCAAACTTC	CASSSVTGSQQGPNF	TRBJ1-2	NA	TRBD1	15	TRBV6-6
TGTGCCAGCAGTGAATTGAAAGGGCAGCCCCAGCATTTT	CASSELKGQPQHF	TRBJ1-5	NA	NA	13	TRBV6-1
TGTGCCAGCGCGACCCTCCACTCCTACGAGCAGTACTTC	CASATLHSYEQYF	TRBJ2-7	NA	NA	13	TRBV6-5
TGTGCCAGCAGTTTGAGGAATCCCCGGGGGAAACTGTTTTTT	CASSLRNPRGKLFF	TRBJ1-4	NA	NA	14	TRBV28
TGCGCCAGCAGCCCGCCGGGACAGAAACTCACAGATACGCAGTATTTT	CASSPPGQKLTDTQYF	TRBJ2-3	NA	TRBD1	16	TRBV4-1
TGTGCCAGCAGTGAAAGCGGGGGGCGTGCTACTGAGCAGTTCTTC	CASSESGGRATEQFF	TRBJ2-1	NA	TRBD2	15	TRBV2
TGTGCCAGCAGTTTCGTGGCTAGCCACGAGCAGTACTTC	CASSFVASHEQYF	TRBJ2-7	medium-sized	NA	13	TRBV27
TGTGCCAGCAGCCAAGGACTAGCGGGAAGCAATGAGCAGTTCTTC	CASSQGLAGSNEQFF	TRBJ2-1	few	TRBD2	15	TRBV11-2